This TCR beta chain was sequenced during a study of PD-1 blockade in classical Hodgkin lymphoma. All patients relapsed after autologous stem cell transplantation, and brentuximab vedotin exposure varied. When best responses were assessed, they were complete response, partial response or progressive disease. CDR1 and CDR2 from the germline V gene are SEHNR and FQNEAQ (reference sequence). The V end lost 5 bases, the J end lost 3 bases, and 17 bases lay between the germline ends. This CDR3 region has 15 residues. Study results and caveats: Significant TCR diversity gains by C4D1 occurred in CD4+ but not CD8+ cells.

In the case of this clone: The target antigen is unknown.

Only in-frame clones appear in the TCRdb table, and some are missing; sequencing was by immunoSEQ multiplex PCR. The repertoire consists of approximately 100,000 clones, with roughly 92% occurring once and the leading ten covering 2.5% to 3.5%. The specimen was peripheral blood mononuclear cells (PBMCs), collected at baseline. This receptor was identified in a human donor with classical Hodgkin lymphoma. V usage is TRBV7-9 and J usage is TRBJ2-7, with D possibly called TRBD1 or TRBD2 (5 bases each). The chain's CDR3 is CASSGQGRRFYEQYF. CDR3 nucleotides: TGTGCCAGCAGCGGGCAGGGCAGGAGGTTCTACGAGCAGTACTTC. The full variable domain, completed using reference TRBV7-9 and TRBJ2-7, is DTGVSQNPRHKITKRGQNVTFRCDPISEHNRLYWYRQTLGQGPEFLTYFQNEAQLEKSRLLSDRFSAERPKGSFSTLEIQRTEQGDSAMYLCASSGQGRRFYEQYFGPGTRLTVT.